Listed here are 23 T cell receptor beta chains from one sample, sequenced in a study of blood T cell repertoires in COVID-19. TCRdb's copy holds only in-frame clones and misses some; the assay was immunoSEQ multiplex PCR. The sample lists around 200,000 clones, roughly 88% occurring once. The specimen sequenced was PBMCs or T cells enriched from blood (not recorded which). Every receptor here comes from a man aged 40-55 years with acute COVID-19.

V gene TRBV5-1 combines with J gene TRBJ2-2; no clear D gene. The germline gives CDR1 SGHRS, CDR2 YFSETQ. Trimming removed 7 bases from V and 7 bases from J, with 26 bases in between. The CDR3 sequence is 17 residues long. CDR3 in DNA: TGCGCCAGCGTGCTCTTCCCCCAGCGCGATAAAAGCGGGGAGCTGTTTTTT. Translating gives CASVLFPQRDKSGELFF.

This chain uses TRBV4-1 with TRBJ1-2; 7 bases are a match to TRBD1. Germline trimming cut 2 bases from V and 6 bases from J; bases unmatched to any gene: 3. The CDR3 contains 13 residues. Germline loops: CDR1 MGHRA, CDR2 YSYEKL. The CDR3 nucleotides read TGCGCCAGCAGCCAAACAGGGGTAAATGGCTACACCTTC. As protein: CASSQTGVNGYTF.

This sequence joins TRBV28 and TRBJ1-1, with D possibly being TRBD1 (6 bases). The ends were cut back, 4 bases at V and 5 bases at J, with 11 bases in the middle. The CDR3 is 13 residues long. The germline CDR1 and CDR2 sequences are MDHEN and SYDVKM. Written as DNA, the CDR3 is TGTGCCAGCAGTTGGGGGACACCAACTGAAGCTTTCTTT. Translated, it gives CASSWGTPTEAFF.

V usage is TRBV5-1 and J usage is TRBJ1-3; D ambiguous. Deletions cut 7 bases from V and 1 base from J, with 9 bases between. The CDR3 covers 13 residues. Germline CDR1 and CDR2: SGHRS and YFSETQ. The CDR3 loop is CASREVSGNTIYF. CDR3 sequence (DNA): TGCGCCAGCCGAGAGGTTTCTGGAAACACCATATATTTT.

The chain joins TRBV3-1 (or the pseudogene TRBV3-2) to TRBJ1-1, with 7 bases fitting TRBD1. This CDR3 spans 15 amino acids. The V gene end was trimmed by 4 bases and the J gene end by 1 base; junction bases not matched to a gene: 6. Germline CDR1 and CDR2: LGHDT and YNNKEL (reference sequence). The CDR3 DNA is TGTGCCAGCAGCCGCAAAGGACAGGCGAACACTGAAGCTTTCTTT. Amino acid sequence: CASSRKGQANTEAFF.

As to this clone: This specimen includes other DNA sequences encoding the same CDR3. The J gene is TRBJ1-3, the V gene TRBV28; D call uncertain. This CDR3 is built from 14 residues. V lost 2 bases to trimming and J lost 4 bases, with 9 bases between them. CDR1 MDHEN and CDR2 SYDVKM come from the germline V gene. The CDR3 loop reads CASSLGLSGNTIYF. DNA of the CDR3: TGTGCCAGCAGTTTAGGACTGTCCGGAAACACCATATATTTT.

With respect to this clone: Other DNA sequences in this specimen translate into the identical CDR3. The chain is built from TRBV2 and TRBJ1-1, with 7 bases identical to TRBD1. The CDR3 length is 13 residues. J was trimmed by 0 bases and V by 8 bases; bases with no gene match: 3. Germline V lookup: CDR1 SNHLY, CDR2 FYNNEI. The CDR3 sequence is CASRQGLNTEAFF. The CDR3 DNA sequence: TGTGCCAGCCGACAGGGACTGAACACTGAAGCTTTCTTT.

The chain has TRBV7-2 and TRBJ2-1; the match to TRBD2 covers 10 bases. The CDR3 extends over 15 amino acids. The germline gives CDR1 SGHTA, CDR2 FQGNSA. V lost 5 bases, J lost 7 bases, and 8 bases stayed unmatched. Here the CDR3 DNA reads TGTGCCAGCAGCAAGACTAGCGGGCCCTTGAATGAGCAGTTCTTC. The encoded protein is CASSKTSGPLNEQFF.

This CDR3 is CASSLSPDRDYGYTF. The CDR3 nucleotides are TGTGCCAGCAGTCTTTCTCCGGACAGGGACTATGGCTACACCTTC. The V call is TRBV6-2 or TRBV6-3, the J call TRBJ1-2, with 8 bases matching TRBD1. This CDR3 contains 15 residues. The V gene's germline CDR1 is MNHEY and CDR2 SVGEGT. The trim removed 5 bases at V and 3 bases at J, leaving 8 bases unmatched.

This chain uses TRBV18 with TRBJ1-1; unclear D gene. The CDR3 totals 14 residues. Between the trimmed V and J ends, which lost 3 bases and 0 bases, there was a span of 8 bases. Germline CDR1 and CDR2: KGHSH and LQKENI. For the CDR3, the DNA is TGTGCCAGCTCACCGCGGGCCCTGAACACTGAAGCTTTCTTT. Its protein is CASSPRALNTEAFF.

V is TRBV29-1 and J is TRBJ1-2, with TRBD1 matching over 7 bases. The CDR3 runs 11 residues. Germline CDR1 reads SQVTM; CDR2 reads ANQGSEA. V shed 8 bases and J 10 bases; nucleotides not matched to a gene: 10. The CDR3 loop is CSTRQGDVYTF. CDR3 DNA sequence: TGCAGCACCAGACAGGGTGATGTCTACACCTTC.

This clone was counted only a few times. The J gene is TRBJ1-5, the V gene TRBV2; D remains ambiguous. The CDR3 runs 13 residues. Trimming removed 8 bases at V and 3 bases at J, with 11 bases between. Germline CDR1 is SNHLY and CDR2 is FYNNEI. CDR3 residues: CASAGLHNQPQHF. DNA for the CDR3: TGTGCCAGCGCGGGCCTACACAATCAGCCCCAGCATTTT.

CDR3 coding DNA: TGTGCCAGCAGTCCGGGACAGTTCATAAATTCACCCCTCCACTTT. Translation: CASSPGQFINSPLHF. The gene calls are TRBV28 and TRBJ1-6; 7 bases align to TRBD1. Germline V gene lookup returns CDR1 MDHEN and CDR2 SYDVKM. V shed 5 bases, J shed 7 bases, and the junction held 8 bases outside the gene matches. The length of the CDR3 is 15 residues.

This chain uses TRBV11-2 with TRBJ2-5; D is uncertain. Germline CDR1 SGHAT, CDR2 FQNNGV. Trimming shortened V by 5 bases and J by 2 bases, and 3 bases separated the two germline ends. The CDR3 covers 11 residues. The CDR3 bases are TGTGCCAGCAGCCCTCAAGAGACCCAGTACTTC. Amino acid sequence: CASSPQETQYF.

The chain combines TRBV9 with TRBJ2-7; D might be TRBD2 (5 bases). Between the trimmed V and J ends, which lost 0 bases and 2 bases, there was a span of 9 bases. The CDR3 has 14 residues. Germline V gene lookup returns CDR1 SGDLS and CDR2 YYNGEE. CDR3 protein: CASSVDRGPYEQYF. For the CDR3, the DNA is TGTGCCAGCAGCGTAGACCGCGGGCCCTACGAGCAGTACTTC.

CDR3 sequence (DNA): TGTGCCAGCAGCCAGCGGCTTAGATATGGCTACACCTTC. Protein: CASSQRLRYGYTF. The chain carries TRBV9 and TRBJ1-2; D is uncertain. The CDR3 loop spans 13 amino acids. Trimming removed 4 bases from V and 5 bases from J, with 12 bases in between. Looked up from germline, CDR1 is SGDLS and CDR2 is YYNGEE.

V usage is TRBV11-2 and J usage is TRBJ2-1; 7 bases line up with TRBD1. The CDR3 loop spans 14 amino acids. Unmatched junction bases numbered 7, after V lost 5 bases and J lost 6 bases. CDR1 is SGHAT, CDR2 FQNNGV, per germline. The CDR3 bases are TGTGCCAGCAGCCCCATTACAGGGGCCAATGAGCAGTTCTTC. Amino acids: CASSPITGANEQFF.

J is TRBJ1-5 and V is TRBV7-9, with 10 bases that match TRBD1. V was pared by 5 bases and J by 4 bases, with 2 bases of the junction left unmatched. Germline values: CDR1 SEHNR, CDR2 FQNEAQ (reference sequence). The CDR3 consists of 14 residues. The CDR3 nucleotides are TGTGCCAGCAGCCGACAGGGGGCGAATCAGCCCCAGCATTTT. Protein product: CASSRQGANQPQHF. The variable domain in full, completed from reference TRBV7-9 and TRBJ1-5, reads DTGVSQNPRHKITKRGQNVTFRCDPISEHNRLYWYRQTLGQGPEFLTYFQNEAQLEKSRLLSDRFSAERPKGSFSTLEIQRTEQGDSAMYLCASSRQGANQPQHFGDGTRLSIL.

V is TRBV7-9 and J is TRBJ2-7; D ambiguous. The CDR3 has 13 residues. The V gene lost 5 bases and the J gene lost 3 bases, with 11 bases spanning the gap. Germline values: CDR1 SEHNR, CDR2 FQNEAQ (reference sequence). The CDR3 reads CASSATELYEQYF. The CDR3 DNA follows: TGTGCCAGCAGCGCAACCGAACTCTACGAGCAGTACTTC.

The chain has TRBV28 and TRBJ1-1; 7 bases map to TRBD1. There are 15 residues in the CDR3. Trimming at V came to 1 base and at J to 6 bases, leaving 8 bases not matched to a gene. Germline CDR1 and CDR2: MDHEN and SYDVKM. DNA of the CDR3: TGTGCCAGCAGTTTATACGGGACAGTTAGCTCTGAAGCTTTCTTT. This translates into CASSLYGTVSSEAFF.

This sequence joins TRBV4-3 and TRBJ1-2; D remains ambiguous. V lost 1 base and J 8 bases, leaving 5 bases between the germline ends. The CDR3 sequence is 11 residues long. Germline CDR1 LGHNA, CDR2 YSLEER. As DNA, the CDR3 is TGCGCCAGCAGCCAAGCTGGCGGCTACACCTTC. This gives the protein CASSQAGGYTF.

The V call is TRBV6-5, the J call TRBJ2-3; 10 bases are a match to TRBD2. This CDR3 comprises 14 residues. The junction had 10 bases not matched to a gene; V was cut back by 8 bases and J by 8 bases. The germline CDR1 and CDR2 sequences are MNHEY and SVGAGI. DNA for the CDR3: TGTGCCAGCGGGACAAGCGGGAGGGCGCGTACGCAGTATTTT. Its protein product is CASGTSGRARTQYF.

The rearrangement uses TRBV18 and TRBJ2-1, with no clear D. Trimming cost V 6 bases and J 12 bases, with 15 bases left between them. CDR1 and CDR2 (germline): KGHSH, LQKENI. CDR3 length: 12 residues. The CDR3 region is CASSSNEVGQFF. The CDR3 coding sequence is TGTGCCAGCTCGTCTAATGAGGTCGGGCAGTTCTTC.